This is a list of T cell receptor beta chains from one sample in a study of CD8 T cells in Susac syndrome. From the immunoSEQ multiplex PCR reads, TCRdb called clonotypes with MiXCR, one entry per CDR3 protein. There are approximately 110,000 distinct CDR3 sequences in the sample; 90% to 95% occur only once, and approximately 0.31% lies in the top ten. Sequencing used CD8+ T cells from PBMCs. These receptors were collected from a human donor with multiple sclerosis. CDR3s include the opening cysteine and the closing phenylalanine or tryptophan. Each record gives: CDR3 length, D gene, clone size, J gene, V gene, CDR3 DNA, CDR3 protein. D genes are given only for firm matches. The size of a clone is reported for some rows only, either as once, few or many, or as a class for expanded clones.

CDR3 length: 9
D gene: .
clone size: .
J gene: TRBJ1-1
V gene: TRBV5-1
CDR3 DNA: TGCGCCAGCCCCGAGGGAGCTTTCTTT
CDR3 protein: CASPEGAFF

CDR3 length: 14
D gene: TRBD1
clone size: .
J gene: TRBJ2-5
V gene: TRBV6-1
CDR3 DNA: TGTGCCAGCAGTTCTGACAGGGAGCAAGAGACCCAGTACTTC
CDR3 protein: CASSSDREQETQYF

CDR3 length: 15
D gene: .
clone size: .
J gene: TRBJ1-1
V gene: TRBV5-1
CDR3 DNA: TGCGCCAGCAGCGCGGGACGGGGGTCGTACACTGAAGCTTTCTTT
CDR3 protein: CASSAGRGSYTEAFF

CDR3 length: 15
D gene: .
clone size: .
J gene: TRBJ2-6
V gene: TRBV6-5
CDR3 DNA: TGTGCCAGCAGCCCCCAGGGTGACGGGGCCAACGTCCTGACTTTC
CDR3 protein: CASSPQGDGANVLTF

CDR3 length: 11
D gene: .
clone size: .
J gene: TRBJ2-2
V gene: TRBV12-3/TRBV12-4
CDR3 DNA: TGTGCCAGCAGTTTGTCCGGGGAGCTGTTTTTT
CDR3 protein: CASSLSGELFF

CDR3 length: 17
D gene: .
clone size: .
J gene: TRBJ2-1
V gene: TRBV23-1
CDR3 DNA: TGCGCCAGCAGCCAAGCCCCGGCCGGGGCCCCCTACAATGAGCAGTTCTTC
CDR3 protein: CASSQAPAGAPYNEQFF

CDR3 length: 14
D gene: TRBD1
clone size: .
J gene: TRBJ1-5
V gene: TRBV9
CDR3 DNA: TGTGCCAGCAGCGGGACAGGGAACGGCCAGCCCCAGCATTTT
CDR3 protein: CASSGTGNGQPQHF

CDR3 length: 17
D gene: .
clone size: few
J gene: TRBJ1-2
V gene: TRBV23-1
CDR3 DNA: TGCGCCAGCAGTCACCCTCGGCTACGCAGAAAGAACTATGGCTACACCTTC
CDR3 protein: CASSHPRLRRKNYGYTF

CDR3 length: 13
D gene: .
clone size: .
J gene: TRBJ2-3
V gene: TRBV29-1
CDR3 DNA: TGCAGCGCCCCGGACTACGACACAGATACGCAGTATTTT
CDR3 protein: CSAPDYDTDTQYF

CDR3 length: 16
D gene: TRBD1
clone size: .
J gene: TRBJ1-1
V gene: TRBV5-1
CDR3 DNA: TGCGCCAGCAGCCGGATGGGACAGGGGGCGAACACTGAAGCTTTCTTT
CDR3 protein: CASSRMGQGANTEAFF

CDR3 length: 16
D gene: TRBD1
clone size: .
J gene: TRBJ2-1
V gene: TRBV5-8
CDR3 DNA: TGTGCCAGCAGCCTAAGGGGACAGGTACTCTACAATGAGCAGTTCTTC
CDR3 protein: CASSLRGQVLYNEQFF

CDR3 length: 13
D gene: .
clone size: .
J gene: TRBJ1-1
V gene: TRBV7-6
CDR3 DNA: TGTGCCAGCAGCCACATGGGGGGCACTGAAGCTTTCTTT
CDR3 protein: CASSHMGGTEAFF

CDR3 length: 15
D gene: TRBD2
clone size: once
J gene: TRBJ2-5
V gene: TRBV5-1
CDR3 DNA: TGCGCCAGCAGTTCTAGCGGGGGGGCCGCAGAGACCCAGTACTTC
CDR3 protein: CASSSSGGAAETQYF

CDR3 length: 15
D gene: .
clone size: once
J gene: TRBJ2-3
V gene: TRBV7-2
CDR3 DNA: TGTGCCAGCAGCCCTGGGTCGGGCAGGACAGATACGCAGTATTTT
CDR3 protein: CASSPGSGRTDTQYF

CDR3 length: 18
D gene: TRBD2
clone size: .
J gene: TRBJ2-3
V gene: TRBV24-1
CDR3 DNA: TGTGCCACCAGTGACCGTTCCCCTAGCGGGAGAAACACAGATACGCAGTATTTT
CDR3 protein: CATSDRSPSGRNTDTQYF

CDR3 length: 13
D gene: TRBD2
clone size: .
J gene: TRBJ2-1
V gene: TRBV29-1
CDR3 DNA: TGCAGCTCCGAACGGCGGGAGGTTATTGAGCAGTTCTTC
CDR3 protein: CSSERREVIEQFF

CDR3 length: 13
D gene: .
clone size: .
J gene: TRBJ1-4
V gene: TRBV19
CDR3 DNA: TGTGCCAGTAGTCCGGAGCGCCCGGACAAACTGTTTTTT
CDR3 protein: CASSPERPDKLFF

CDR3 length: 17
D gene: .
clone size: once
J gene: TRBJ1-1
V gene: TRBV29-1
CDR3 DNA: TGCAGCGTTCCCACTCGGGAGGGGCGAGGGGGGAACACTGAAGCTTTCTTT
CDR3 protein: CSVPTREGRGGNTEAFF

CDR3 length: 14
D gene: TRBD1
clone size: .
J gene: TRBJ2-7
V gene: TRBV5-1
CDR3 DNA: TGCGCCAGCAGCTCCCCGGGACAGGGGTACGAGCAGTACTTC
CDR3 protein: CASSSPGQGYEQYF

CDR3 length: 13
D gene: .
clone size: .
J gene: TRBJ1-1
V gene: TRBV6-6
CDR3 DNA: TGTGCCAGCAGCGGAAGTCTGAACACTGAAGCTTTCTTT
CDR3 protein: CASSGSLNTEAFF

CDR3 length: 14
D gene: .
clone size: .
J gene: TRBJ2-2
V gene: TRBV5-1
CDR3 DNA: TGCGCCAGCAGCTTAGCGGAGAACACCGGGGAGCTGTTTTTT
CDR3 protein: CASSLAENTGELFF

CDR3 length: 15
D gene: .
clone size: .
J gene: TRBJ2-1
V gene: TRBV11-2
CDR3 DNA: TGTGCCAGCACCCCGGGGTGGGGGTCCTACAATGAGCAGTTCTTC
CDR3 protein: CASTPGWGSYNEQFF

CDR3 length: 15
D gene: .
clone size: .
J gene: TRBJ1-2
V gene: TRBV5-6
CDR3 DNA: TGTGCCAGCAGAACTAGAAGAACAACTAACTATGGCTACACCTTC
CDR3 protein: CASRTRRTTNYGYTF

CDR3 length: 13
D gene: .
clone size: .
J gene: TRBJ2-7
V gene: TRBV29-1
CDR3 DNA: TGCAGCGTTGCTGGCGGGGATTACTACGAGCAGTACTTC
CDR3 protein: CSVAGGDYYEQYF

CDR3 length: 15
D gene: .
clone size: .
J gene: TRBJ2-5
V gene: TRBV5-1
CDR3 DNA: TGCGCCAGCAGCTTGGAGGACCCCTGGGGCGAGACCCAGTACTTC
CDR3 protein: CASSLEDPWGETQYF

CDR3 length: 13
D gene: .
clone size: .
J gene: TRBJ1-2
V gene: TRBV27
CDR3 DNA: TGTGCCAGCAGTTTATCAGGGGTCGGTGGCTACACCTTC
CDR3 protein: CASSLSGVGGYTF

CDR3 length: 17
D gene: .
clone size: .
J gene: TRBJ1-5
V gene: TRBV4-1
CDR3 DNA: TGCGCCAGCAGCCAAGTTAGGACGGCATATAGCAATCAGCCCCAGCATTTT
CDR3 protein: CASSQVRTAYSNQPQHF

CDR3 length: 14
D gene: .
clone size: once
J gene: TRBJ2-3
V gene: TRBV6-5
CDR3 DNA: TGTGCCAGCAGTTACTCTCCAGGCACAGATACGCAGTATTTT
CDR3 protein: CASSYSPGTDTQYF

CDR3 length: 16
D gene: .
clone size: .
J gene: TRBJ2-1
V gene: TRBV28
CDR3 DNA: TGTGCCAGCAGCTTCCTACTAGTAAAAGGGGGGAATGAGCAGTTCTTC
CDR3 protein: CASSFLLVKGGNEQFF

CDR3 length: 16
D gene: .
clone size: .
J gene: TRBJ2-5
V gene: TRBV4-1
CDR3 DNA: TGCGCCAGCAGCCAAGGTGGCAGCGGGCTAGGGGAGACCCAGTACTTC
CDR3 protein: CASSQGGSGLGETQYF

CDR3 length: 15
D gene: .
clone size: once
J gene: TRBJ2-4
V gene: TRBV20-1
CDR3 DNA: TGCAGTGCGAGGGGTCACCTCATAGCCAAAAACATTCAGTACTTC
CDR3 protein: CSARGHLIAKNIQYF

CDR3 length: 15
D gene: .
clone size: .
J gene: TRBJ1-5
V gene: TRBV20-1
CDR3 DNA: TGCAGTGCTGGTCGTAAGGGTCTTGGCAATCAGCCCCAGCATTTT
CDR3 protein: CSAGRKGLGNQPQHF

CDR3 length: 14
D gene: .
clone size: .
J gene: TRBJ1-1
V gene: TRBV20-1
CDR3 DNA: TGCAGTGCTAGAGAACGGGGTAGGGACACTGAAGCTTTCTTT
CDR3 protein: CSARERGRDTEAFF

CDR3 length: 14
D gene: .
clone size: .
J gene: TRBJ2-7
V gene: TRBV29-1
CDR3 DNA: TGCAGCGCCCGCCCCCAGACTACACCTTACGAGCAGTACTTC
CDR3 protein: CSARPQTTPYEQYF

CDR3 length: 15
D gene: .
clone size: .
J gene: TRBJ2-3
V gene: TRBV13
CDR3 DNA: TGTGCCAGCAGCCCCCGTGGCAGGCCCACAGATACGCAGTATTTT
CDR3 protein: CASSPRGRPTDTQYF

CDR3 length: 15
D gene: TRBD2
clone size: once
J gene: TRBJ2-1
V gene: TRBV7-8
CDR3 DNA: TGTGCCAGCAGCTTAGAGCGGGGGGGTCTCAATGAGCAGTTCTTC
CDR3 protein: CASSLERGGLNEQFF

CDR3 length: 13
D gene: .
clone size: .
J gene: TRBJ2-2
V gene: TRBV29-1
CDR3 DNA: TGCAGTGGGTGGGCGGCAAACACCGGGGAGCTGTTTTTT
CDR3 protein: CSGWAANTGELFF

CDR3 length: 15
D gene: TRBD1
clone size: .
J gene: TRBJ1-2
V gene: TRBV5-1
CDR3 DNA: TGCGCCAGCAGCTTGGTACCCGACAGGGACTATGGCTACACCTTC
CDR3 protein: CASSLVPDRDYGYTF